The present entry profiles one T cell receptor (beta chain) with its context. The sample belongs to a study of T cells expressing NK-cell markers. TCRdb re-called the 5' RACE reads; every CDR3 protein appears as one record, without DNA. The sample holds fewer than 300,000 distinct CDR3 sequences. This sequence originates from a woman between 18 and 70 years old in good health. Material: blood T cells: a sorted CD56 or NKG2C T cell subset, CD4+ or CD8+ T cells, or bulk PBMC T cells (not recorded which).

CDR3 loop: CASRLDGRAYNEQFF. The J gene is TRBJ2-1, the V gene TRBV7-2. This CDR3 is 15 amino acids long. Looked up from germline, CDR1 is SGHTA and CDR2 is FQGNSA.